These T cell receptor beta chains were read from a single sample in a study of T cell repertoires in cytomegalovirus infection. These receptors' antigens are unknown. TCRdb fed the reads into MiXCR, producing one record per CDR3 protein. The sample carries around 58,000 distinct CDR3 sequences, 20% recorded once. This sample comprised CD8+ T cells from cultured PBMCs, obtained from culture after CMV antigen stimulation. These receptors were obtained from a human donor in good health (CMV status not recorded). Some clones in this sample may be carry-over from other donors' samples. The CDR3 runs from the conserved cysteine through the conserved F or W. D genes are given only for firm matches. Clone size is given for some rows only: seen once, a few or many times, or a class if the clone is expanded.

j_call,v_call,d_call,clone_size,cdr3_aa,cdr3_nt
TRBJ2-6,TRBV15,NA,NA,CATKPLRTALSGANVLTF,TGTGCCACCAAACCCTTAAGGACGGCGTTATCTGGGGCCAACGTCCTGACTTTC
TRBJ2-1,TRBV6-1,NA,NA,CASSYLQGFQNEQFF,TGTGCCAGCAGTTACCTCCAGGGCTTTCAAAATGAGCAGTTCTTC
TRBJ1-1,TRBV7-8,TRBD1,few,CASRPRGRLLMNTEAFF,TGTGCCAGCAGGCCCAGGGGGCGATTACTCATGAACACTGAAGCTTTCTTT
TRBJ1-6,TRBV5-5,NA,few,CASSLLWTNGGNSPLHF,TGTGCCAGCAGCTTGCTATGGACTAATGGGGGAAATTCACCCCTCCACTTT
TRBJ1-2,TRBV5-5,NA,NA,CASSFEDTNYGYTF,TGTGCCAGCAGCTTCGAGGACACTAACTATGGCTACACCTTC
TRBJ2-1,TRBV7-8,TRBD2,NA,CASSLVRTSGGNEQFF,TGTGCCAGCAGCTTAGTCCGGACTAGCGGGGGAAATGAGCAGTTCTTC
TRBJ1-1,TRBV2,TRBD1,NA,CATQDRMNTEAFF,TGTGCCACCCAGGACAGGATGAACACTGAAGCTTTCTTT
TRBJ2-3,TRBV7-3,NA,NA,CASSRGDTQYF,TGTGCCAGCAGCCGTGGAGATACGCAGTATTTT
TRBJ1-2,TRBV4-1,TRBD1,few,CASSPQTGGPSNYGYTF,TGCGCCAGCAGCCCCCAGACAGGGGGCCCCTCTAACTATGGCTACACCTTC
TRBJ1-1,TRBV7-8,NA,NA,CASSLAHESTEAFF,TGTGCCAGCAGCTTAGCGCATGAGTCCACTGAAGCTTTCTTT
TRBJ1-1,TRBV11-2,NA,NA,CASSRGASSEAFF,TGTGCCAGCAGCAGGGGGGCGAGTAGTGAAGCTTTCTTT
TRBJ1-1,TRBV12-3/TRBV12-4,TRBD1,NA,CASSLIRRDRDMNTEAFF,TGTGCCAGCAGTTTAATAAGGCGGGACAGAGATATGAACACTGAAGCTTTCTTT
TRBJ2-7,TRBV28,NA,many,CASGTGPSEQYF,TGTGCCAGCGGGACCGGCCCCTCCGAGCAGTACTTC
TRBJ2-1,TRBV29-1,NA,NA,CSVELVDYNEQFF,TGCAGCGTTGAATTAGTGGACTACAATGAGCAGTTCTTC
TRBJ1-2,TRBV7-9,NA,NA,CASSFAANYGYTF,TGTGCCAGCAGCTTCGCTGCTAACTATGGCTACACCTTC
TRBJ2-1,TRBV12-3/TRBV12-4,TRBD2,NA,CASSLASGGLEQFF,TGTGCCAGCAGTTTGGCTAGCGGGGGGCTGGAGCAGTTCTTC
TRBJ2-2,TRBV6-2/TRBV6-3,NA,many,CASSYRQGSHPGELFF,TGTGCCAGCAGTTATCGTCAGGGGAGTCATCCCGGGGAGCTGTTTTTT
TRBJ1-1,TRBV7-2,NA,few,CASTLGALNTEAFF,TGTGCCAGCACCCTGGGGGCCTTGAACACTGAAGCTTTCTTT
TRBJ2-2,TRBV20-1,NA,NA,CSARDEGSNTGELFF,TGCAGTGCTAGAGATGAGGGGTCGAACACCGGGGAGCTGTTTTTT
TRBJ1-1,TRBV2,NA,NA,CASGVSIDDTEAFF,TGTGCCAGCGGGGTGTCGATTGATGACACTGAAGCTTTCTTT
TRBJ2-7,TRBV7-2,NA,NA,CASSLRIDYEQYF,TGTGCCAGCAGCTTAAGGATAGACTACGAGCAGTACTTC
TRBJ2-1,TRBV6-1,NA,few,CASSEALRLHNEQFF,TGTGCCAGCAGTGAAGCGCTTCGGCTCCACAATGAGCAGTTCTTC
TRBJ2-2,TRBV9,NA,NA,CASRRGTGELFF,TGTGCCAGCAGGAGGGGGACCGGGGAGCTGTTTTTT
TRBJ2-7,TRBV4-3,NA,NA,CASSPSTAPTREQYF,TGCGCCAGCAGCCCATCGACGGCACCTACGCGCGAGCAGTACTTC
TRBJ1-2,TRBV7-2,NA,NA,CASSLAVGYTF,TGTGCCAGCAGCTTAGCGGTTGGCTACACCTTC
TRBJ1-1,TRBV7-8,NA,NA,CASSLASRENTEAFF,TGTGCCAGCAGCTTAGCGAGCCGGGAGAACACTGAAGCTTTCTTT
TRBJ1-1,TRBV4-1,NA,NA,CASSQRGRDEAFF,TGCGCCAGCAGCCAACGAGGACGGGATGAAGCTTTCTTT
TRBJ1-2,TRBV12-5,TRBD1,NA,CASGFGQDFNYGYTF,TGTGCTAGTGGTTTCGGACAGGACTTTAACTATGGCTACACCTTC
TRBJ2-1,TRBV4-3,TRBD1,NA,CASSRQGPISGSYNEQFF,TGCGCCAGCAGCCGACAGGGCCCTATATCTGGCTCCTACAATGAGCAGTTCTTC
TRBJ2-1,TRBV7-8,TRBD1,few,CASSTRQGDYNEQFF,TGTGCCAGCAGCACTAGACAGGGGGACTACAATGAGCAGTTCTTC
TRBJ2-1,TRBV7-2,TRBD2,NA,CASSLHSGGQFF,TGTGCCAGCAGCTTACATAGCGGGGGCCAGTTCTTC
TRBJ2-7,TRBV12-3/TRBV12-4,TRBD1,NA,CASSLANRGYEQYF,TGTGCCAGCAGTTTAGCGAACAGGGGCTACGAGCAGTACTTC
TRBJ2-7,TRBV3-1,TRBD2,once,CASSQRLAFRHEQYF,TGTGCCAGCAGCCAAAGACTAGCCTTTAGGCACGAGCAGTACTTC
TRBJ2-7,TRBV7-8,TRBD2,NA,CASSLGSGGYEQYF,TGTGCCAGCAGCTTAGGTAGCGGGGGCTACGAGCAGTACTTC
TRBJ1-4,TRBV10-3,NA,NA,CAISAGVSGEKLFF,TGTGCCATCAGTGCTGGGGTATCAGGTGAAAAACTGTTTTTT
TRBJ1-1,TRBV7-8,NA,few,CASSPDLMNTEAFF,TGTGCCAGCAGTCCCGACCTAATGAACACTGAAGCTTTCTTT
TRBJ2-7,TRBV7-2,NA,few,CASSSSNYEQYF,TGTGCCAGCAGCTCATCCAACTACGAGCAGTACTTC
TRBJ2-2,TRBV6-5,NA,few,CASSYSPGELFF,TGTGCCAGCAGTTACTCGCCCGGGGAGCTGTTTTTT
TRBJ2-3,TRBV7-6,TRBD1,NA,CASSYGTGSDTQYF,TGTGCCAGCAGCTACGGGACAGGGTCAGATACGCAGTATTTT
TRBJ2-7,TRBV5-6,NA,NA,CASSHRGLRGSSYEQYF,TGTGCCAGCAGCCATCGAGGTCTCAGGGGTAGCTCCTACGAGCAGTACTTC
TRBJ1-6,TRBV7-2,NA,NA,CASSLPAGSTGDYNSPLHF,TGTGCCAGCAGCTTGCCCGCGGGTTCAACAGGAGACTATAATTCACCCCTCCACTTT
TRBJ2-1,TRBV12-3/TRBV12-4,TRBD1,NA,CASRELGQGVDNEQFF,TGTGCCAGCAGAGAACTAGGACAGGGGGTTGACAATGAGCAGTTCTTC
TRBJ2-1,TRBV7-9,TRBD1,few,CASSETGGEYNEQFF,TGTGCCAGCAGCGAGACAGGGGGCGAGTACAATGAGCAGTTCTTC
TRBJ2-2,TRBV11-2,TRBD1,NA,CASSPGTGTTGELFF,TGTGCCAGCAGCCCCGGGACAGGGACAACCGGGGAGCTGTTTTTT
TRBJ1-1,TRBV7-8,NA,NA,CASSLAYANTEAFF,TGTGCCAGCAGCTTAGCCTACGCGAACACTGAAGCTTTCTTT
TRBJ1-1,TRBV19,NA,few,CASSPGGQGLMNTEAFF,TGTGCCAGTAGTCCGGGCGGCCAGGGCCTGATGAACACTGAAGCTTTCTTT
TRBJ2-1,TRBV9,NA,few,CASEPLHDNEQFF,TGTGCCAGCGAACCCCTACATGACAATGAGCAGTTCTTC
TRBJ2-6,TRBV12-3/TRBV12-4,NA,few,CASSLAGPLSGANVLTF,TGTGCCAGCAGTTTAGCGGGACCCCTCTCTGGGGCCAACGTCCTGACTTTC